These 20 T cell receptor beta chains came from one sample sequenced in a study of T cell changes during pregnancy in multiple sclerosis. The repertoire was sequenced with immunoSEQ multiplex PCR; TCRdb's copy has only in-frame clones and lacks some. The sample lists roughly 80,000 clones, around 90% seen once, with 2.5% to 3% in the top ten. The sequences come from peripheral blood, collected before pregnancy. All receptors derive from a female donor with multiple sclerosis, enrolled in a pregnancy study.

This clone has only one observation. CDR3 loop: CASSQDWGRPPYEQYF. The CDR3 DNA reads as TGTGCCAGCAGCCAAGATTGGGGGAGGCCCCCCTACGAGCAGTACTTC. This chain links TRBV4-2 with TRBJ2-7; the D gene is possibly TRBD2 (6 bases). Germline V gives CDR1 LGHNA, CDR2 YNFKEQ. Trimming stripped 0 bases from V and 2 bases from J, with 14 bases between. The CDR3 loop spans 16 amino acids.

The genes are TRBV15 and TRBJ2-7; D not certain. Trimming took 0 bases from V and 4 from J, leaving 13 bases between them. Germline loops: CDR1 LNHNV, CDR2 YYDKDF (reference sequence). The CDR3 covers 15 residues. The CDR3 bases are TGTGCCACCAGCAGAGATGCCTCGATCCTATACGAGCAGTACTTC. Translating gives CATSRDASILYEQYF.

The V gene is TRBV27, the J gene TRBJ1-1; D perhaps matches TRBD1 (5 bases). The CDR3 spans 12 residues. Germline lookup yields CDR1 MNHEY and CDR2 SMNVEV (reference sequence). Between the trimmed V and J ends, which lost 5 bases and 8 bases, there was a span of 12 bases. The DNA of the CDR3 is TGTGCCAGCAGTCTCCGGGGGGGGGAAGCTTTCTTT. It translates to CASSLRGGEAFF.

The V call is TRBV9, the J call TRBJ1-2; 8 bases match TRBD1. Germline V gene lookup returns CDR1 SGDLS and CDR2 YYNGEE. The CDR3 consists of 16 residues. The trim removed 0 bases at V and 2 bases at J, leaving 6 bases unmatched. In DNA form, the CDR3 reads TGTGCCAGCAGCGTAGCGAAAACAGGGGGGAACTATGGCTACACCTTC. This gives the protein CASSVAKTGGNYGYTF.

This chain uses TRBV6-5 with TRBJ1-5; 9 bases agree with TRBD1. Germline V gene data show CDR1 as MNHEY and CDR2 as SVGAGI. Trimming removed 8 bases from V and 3 bases from J; junction bases left unmatched: 5. The CDR3 extends over 14 amino acids. The DNA for the CDR3 is TGTGCCAGCCAACGACAGGGGGTCAATCAGCCCCAGCATTTT. As protein: CASQRQGVNQPQHF.

The V call is TRBV2, the J call TRBJ2-5; D is perhaps TRBD2 (5 bases). The CDR3 length is 12 residues. CDR1 is SNHLY, CDR2 FYNNEI, per germline. V lost 6 bases to trimming and J lost 1 base, with 6 bases between them. The CDR3 DNA sequence: TGTGCCAGCAGACGGGGCCAAGAGACCCAGTACTTC. This translates into CASRRGQETQYF.

This chain connects TRBV19 to TRBJ1-3; no clear D gene. Trimming pared 6 bases from V and 0 bases from J, leaving 9 bases between. The V gene's germline CDR1 is LNHDA and CDR2 SQIVND (reference sequence). The CDR3 extends over 14 amino acids. The CDR3 protein is CASSRGSSGNTIYF. The CDR3 DNA follows: TGTGCCAGTAGCCGCGGAAGCTCTGGAAACACCATATATTTT.

The rearrangement links TRBV21-1 to TRBJ2-7; whether TRBD1, the table's D call, matches the DNA was not checked. TRBV21-1 is marked as a pseudogene. This CDR3 is built from 10 residues. This CDR3 is CASSSRDSSF. CDR3 DNA: TGTGCCAGCAGCAGCCGGGACAGCTCCTTC.

The rearrangement joins TRBV11-2 to TRBJ2-3, with a tentative D call TRBD2 (5 bases). The germline gives CDR1 SGHAT, CDR2 FQNNGV. The CDR3 sequence is 12 residues long. Deletions cut 4 bases from V and 4 bases from J, with 6 bases between. CDR3 sequence reads: CASSSEADTQYF. Here the CDR3 DNA reads TGTGCCAGCAGCTCGGAGGCAGATACGCAGTATTTT.

V and J are TRBV7-9 and TRBJ2-1; TRBD2 matches at 8 bases. V shed 5 bases, J shed 4 bases, and the junction held 7 bases outside the gene matches. From germline, CDR1 is SEHNR and CDR2 FQNEAQ (reference sequence). CDR3 length equals 15 residues. In DNA, the CDR3 is TGTGCCAGCAGCCCTCCGTTAGCGGGGTACAATGAGCAGTTCTTC. Its protein is CASSPPLAGYNEQFF.

J is TRBJ1-1 and V is TRBV4-1; TRBD1 might be the D (5 bases). In germline, CDR1 is MGHRA, CDR2 YSYEKL. Trimming cost V 0 bases and J 0 bases, with 11 bases left between them. This CDR3 has 16 residues. The CDR3 region has the DNA TGCGCCAGCAGCCAAGATTGGGGCAGCTTGAACACTGAAGCTTTCTTT. As protein: CASSQDWGSLNTEAFF.

The chain carries TRBV7-9 and TRBJ2-7; 8 bases fit TRBD1. Germline CDR1 SEHNR, CDR2 FQNEAQ (reference sequence). The CDR3 is 13 amino acids. V shed 1 base, J shed 6 bases, and the junction held 2 bases outside the gene matches. CDR3 DNA sequence: TGTGCCAGCAGCTTAGACAGGGGGTCCGAGCAGTACTTC. Translation gives CASSLDRGSEQYF.

The genes are TRBV6-5 and TRBJ2-7; 9 bases are a match to TRBD2. The CDR3 sequence is 14 residues long. The V segment lost 6 bases and the J segment 6 bases; nucleotides outside the gene matches: 9. From germline, CDR1 is MNHEY and CDR2 SVGAGI. The CDR3 is CASSISGSMGEQYF. DNA of the CDR3: TGTGCCAGCAGCATTAGCGGGAGTATGGGCGAGCAGTACTTC.

The gene calls are TRBV5-4 and TRBJ2-6; 11 nucleotides align to TRBD1. The CDR3 contains 18 residues. Looked up from germline, CDR1 is SGHNT and CDR2 is YYREEE (reference sequence). V was pared by 0 bases and J by 3 bases, with 5 bases of the junction left unmatched. Written as DNA, the CDR3 is TGTGCCAGCAGCTTGGCCGTGGGACAGGGGGTTGGGGCCAACGTCCTGACTTTC. This codes for CASSLAVGQGVGANVLTF.

The chain uses TRBV4-2 and TRBJ2-1, with TRBD2 as a possible D gene (5 bases). V dropped 3 bases and J dropped 10 bases, with 10 bases sitting between them. The CDR3 is 12 residues long. Germline CDR1 reads LGHNA; CDR2 reads YNFKEQ. CDR3 protein: CASSQSGQEQFF. The CDR3 bases are TGTGCCAGCAGCCAGAGCGGCCAAGAGCAGTTCTTC.

This rearrangement joins TRBV10-2 to TRBJ2-3, with 10 bases lining up with TRBD2. Per germline, CDR1 WSHSY and CDR2 SAAADI. Unmatched junction bases numbered 16, after V lost 5 bases and J lost 8 bases. This CDR3 is 17 amino acids long. CDR3 sequence (DNA): TGCGCCAGCAGTCACTCATTAGCGGGAGGATTGGGAGGTACGCAGTATTTT. As protein: CASSHSLAGGLGGTQYF.

The rearrangement uses TRBV12-1 and TRBJ2-1; no check of the table's D call, TRBD2, against the DNA was made. TRBV12-1 counts as a pseudogene. The CDR3 totals 15 residues. The CDR3 loop reads CASSLGLALYNEQFF. DNA for the CDR3: TGTGCCAGCAGCTTAGGGCTAGCGCTTTACAATGAGCAGTTCTTC.

Written as DNA, the CDR3 is TGTGCCAGCAGTGAAGGTCCATCGAGCACTGAAGCTTTCTTT. Translating it yields CASSEGPSSTEAFF. The V gene is TRBV6-1, the J gene TRBJ1-1; D gene uncertain. The CDR3 runs to 14 residues. Germline CDR1 reads MNHNS; CDR2 reads SASEGT. V dropped 1 base and J dropped 4 bases, with 10 bases sitting between them.

The chain couples TRBV7-9 to TRBJ2-5; 7 positions match TRBD1. Looked up from germline, CDR1 is SEHNR and CDR2 is FQNEAQ (reference sequence). The ends lost 4 bases at V and 2 bases at J; junction bases unmatched: 4. This CDR3 is 14 amino acids long. CDR3 nucleotide sequence: TGTGCCAGCAGCTGGGGACAGATGCAAGAGACCCAGTACTTC. Protein product: CASSWGQMQETQYF. The variable domain in full, completed from reference TRBV7-9 and TRBJ2-5, reads DTGVSQNPRHKITKRGQNVTFRCDPISEHNRLYWYRQTLGQGPEFLTYFQNEAQLEKSRLLSDRFSAERPKGSFSTLEIQRTEQGDSAMYLCASSWGQMQETQYFGPGTRLLVL.

Comment on this clone: Mismatch with germline at one junction end may stem from a read error. The chain recombines TRBV7-7 with TRBJ2-5; 15 positions match TRBD2. Germline V CDR1 and CDR2: SSHAT, FNYEAQ (reference sequence). This CDR3 contains 20 residues. CDR3 sequence (DNA): TGTGCTAGCAGCTTAGTTCCTGGACTAGCGGGAGGGGACTTTCGGGAGACCCAGTACTTC. Translating gives CASSLVPGLAGGDFRETQYF. The variable domain in full, completed from reference TRBV7-7 and TRBJ2-5, reads GAGVSQSPRYKVTKRGQDVTLRCDPISSHATLYWYQQALGQGPEFLTYFNYEAQPDKSGLPSDRFSAERPEGSISTLTIQRTEQRDSAMYRCASSLVPGLAGGDFRETQYFGPGTRLLVL.